Listed below are T cell receptor beta chains from one sample, sequenced in a study of T-cell memory formation after mild COVID-19. MiXCR, applied by TCRdb to the 5' RACE reads, yields one record per CDR3 protein. The table lists some 200,000 distinct CDR3 sequences, around 9.1% of them singletons. The specimen was PBMCs or a T cell subset sorted from them (not recorded which). All receptors derive from a man aged 18 to 29 who had mild COVID-19 (a few samples of this study predate the infection). Cell type and time point are not known. Each CDR3 is given with its conserved first and last residue. The D gene is left open where the match is weak. Rows give clone size only sometimes, using once, few, many, or a class for an expanded clone.

TRBV4-1	-	-	TRBJ2-1	TGCGCCAGCAGCCCGGGACTGAATGAGCAGTTCTTC	CASSPGLNEQFF
TRBV7-3	-	-	TRBJ2-2	TGTGCCAGCAGCCAATCATCCGGGGAGCTGTTTTTT	CASSQSSGELFF
TRBV4-1	-	TRBD1	TRBJ2-1	TGCGCCAGCAGCCGATCAGGGAGGTTCGGGACAGGGGCGTTAAATGAGCAGTTCTTC	CASSRSGRFGTGALNEQFF
TRBV6-5	-	TRBD2	TRBJ2-7	TGTGCCAGCAGTTACTCATACTCTAGCGGGGGCTTCGAGCAGTACTTC	CASSYSYSSGGFEQYF
TRBV13	-	-	TRBJ1-6	TGTGCCAGCACGACTTACGGGCCTGCAAATTCACCCCTCCACTTT	CASTTYGPANSPLHF
TRBV5-6	few	-	TRBJ2-5	TGTGCCAGCAGCTTTGCCGGGGCCCTGTACCAAGAGACCCAGTACTTC	CASSFAGALYQETQYF
TRBV4-1	few	-	TRBJ2-3	TGCGCCAGCAGCCAAGTCGGGGAAACAGATACGCAGTATTTT	CASSQVGETDTQYF
TRBV11-2	many	-	TRBJ2-5	TGTGCCAGCAGCTTAAACCTCCAAGAGACCCAGTACTTC	CASSLNLQETQYF
TRBV7-2	few	TRBD2	TRBJ2-7	TGTGCCAGCAGCTTAGCGCGTGGCACTAGCGTTCCCTACGAGCAGTACTTC	CASSLARGTSVPYEQYF
TRBV5-1	many	-	TRBJ1-3	TGCGCCAGCGCCGTACAGGGAACTGGAAACACCATATATTTT	CASAVQGTGNTIYF
TRBV24-1	-	-	TRBJ2-2	TGTGCCACCTCGGACGCCAGATCGAACACCGGGGAGCTGTTTTTT	CATSDARSNTGELFF
TRBV20-1	many	-	TRBJ2-7	TGCAGTGTGAGAGGCGGGGATCTATACGAGCAGTACTTC	CSVRGGDLYEQYF
TRBV30	-	-	TRBJ1-6	TGTGCCTGGACAAACTCCTATAATTCACCCCTCCACTTT	CAWTNSYNSPLHF
TRBV12-3/TRBV12-4	-	TRBD1	TRBJ2-1	TGTGCCAGCAGTCGCCGGGACAGGGCAAATGAGCAGTTCTTC	CASSRRDRANEQFF
TRBV11-2	-	-	TRBJ1-4	TGTGCCAGCAGCTTTAGCCGGGCTAATGAAAAACTGTTTTTT	CASSFSRANEKLFF
TRBV4-3	few	-	TRBJ1-5	TGCGCCAGCAGCCAAGGGGCCTCGGGGCAGGGTCAGCCCCAGCATTTT	CASSQGASGQGQPQHF
TRBV5-1	many	-	TRBJ1-6	TGCGCCAGCAGCTTGGATCAGGGGTCGCCTAATTCACCCCTCCACTTT	CASSLDQGSPNSPLHF
TRBV3-1	few	TRBD1	TRBJ2-1	TGTGCCAGCAGCCCTACACAGGGGGCCTACAATGAGCAGTTCTTC	CASSPTQGAYNEQFF
TRBV28	few	-	TRBJ1-2	TGTGCCAGCAGTTTAGCAGGAAAGAGCTATGGCTACACCTTC	CASSLAGKSYGYTF
TRBV11-3	few	-	TRBJ2-1	TGTGCCAGCAGCTTAGACGGCAGGGGCGGAATGGATGAGCAGTTCTTC	CASSLDGRGGMDEQFF
TRBV15	-	-	TRBJ2-3	TGTGCCACCAGCGGGGGTGGGATACGCACAGATACGCAGTATTTT	CATSGGGIRTDTQYF
TRBV20-1	few	-	TRBJ2-5	TGCAGTGCTCACCCTACGGGGGCACTGCGGACCCAGTACTTC	CSAHPTGALRTQYF
TRBV28	-	TRBD1	TRBJ2-5	TGTGCCAGCAGTTTATGGGTGACAGGGGAGGTTCTACAGTACTTC	CASSLWVTGEVLQYF
TRBV7-2	-	TRBD1	TRBJ2-7	TGTGCCAGCAGCTGGGACAGGGGTATGGAGGAGCAGTACTTC	CASSWDRGMEEQYF
TRBV7-2	-	-	TRBJ2-7	TGTGCCAGCAGCTCTCGAAGCGCCTATTCCTACGAGCAGTACTTC	CASSSRSAYSYEQYF
TRBV19	few	-	TRBJ1-5	TGTGCCAGTAGTATGAGGGGCTATCAGCCCCAGCATTTT	CASSMRGYQPQHF
TRBV29-1	few	-	TRBJ2-1	TGCAGCGTTGAAGATCAGCCGGGAAATGAGCAGTTCTTC	CSVEDQPGNEQFF
TRBV27	many	-	TRBJ1-5	TGTGCCAGCAGTTCGGGGCAGCCATCCTATCAGCCCCAGCATTTT	CASSSGQPSYQPQHF
TRBV7-2	few	-	TRBJ1-6	TGTGCCAGCAGCTTAGCGTGGGGGGCGCTGGATTCACCCCTCCACTTT	CASSLAWGALDSPLHF
TRBV5-6	-	-	TRBJ2-3	TGTGCCAGCAGCTGGCGTCAGCCAGATACGCAGTATTTT	CASSWRQPDTQYF
TRBV28	-	TRBD1	TRBJ1-2	TGTGCCAGCCGAACACAGGGGGCGAAATATGGCTACACCTTC	CASRTQGAKYGYTF
TRBV7-2	few	TRBD2	TRBJ2-2	TGTGCCAGCAGCCCGGGGGGGGCTGGCGGGGGGGCCGGGGAGCTGTTTTTT	CASSPGGAGGGAGELFF
TRBV12-5	few	-	TRBJ2-1	TGTGCTAGTGGTTTGGTACCCGGCCTAGCTTCCCACAATGAGCAGTTCTTC	CASGLVPGLASHNEQFF
TRBV6-2/TRBV6-3	few	-	TRBJ2-7	TGTGCCAGCAGTTACTCGACGATGGGCGGCAGCTCCTACGAGCAGTACTTC	CASSYSTMGGSSYEQYF
TRBV6-2/TRBV6-3	many	TRBD1	TRBJ2-2	TGTGCCAGCACTCCGGGGACAGGGGTTTCCGGGGAGCTGTTTTTT	CASTPGTGVSGELFF
TRBV5-1	-	-	TRBJ2-1	TGCGCCAGCAGTTTACCGGCGATTGTCCTGAACAATGAGCAGTTCTTC	CASSLPAIVLNNEQFF
TRBV12-3/TRBV12-4	-	-	TRBJ1-5	TGTGCCAGCAGTAGGACATACAATCAGCCCCAGCATTTT	CASSRTYNQPQHF
TRBV2	many	TRBD2	TRBJ2-5	TGTGCCAGCAGCCCCTTTAGCGGGGTCCAAGAGACCCAGTACTTC	CASSPFSGVQETQYF
TRBV7-3	-	TRBD1	TRBJ2-5	TGTGCCAGCAGCGCCGGGACAGGGACTGTGGAGACCCAGTACTTC	CASSAGTGTVETQYF
TRBV4-1	-	TRBD1	TRBJ1-1	TGCGCCAGCAGCCAGCTCCGGGACAGGGGGTCTGAAGCTTTCTTT	CASSQLRDRGSEAFF
TRBV6-5	many	TRBD1	TRBJ2-1	TGTGCCAGCAGTTACTCGACAGGGCCCCATGAGCAGTTCTTC	CASSYSTGPHEQFF
TRBV3-1	-	-	TRBJ2-2	TGTGCCAGCAGCCGTCCGGCCCAGTCTAGAGCCACCGGGGAGCTGTTTTTT	CASSRPAQSRATGELFF
TRBV4-1	few	TRBD1	TRBJ1-5	TGCGCCAGCAGCCAAGGGAGGTGGACAGGGGAATATCAGCCCCAGCATTTT	CASSQGRWTGEYQPQHF
TRBV12-3/TRBV12-4	-	TRBD1	TRBJ2-3	TGTGCCAGCGCCCGGTCAGGGGGCGCCCGCACAGATACGCAGTATTTT	CASARSGGARTDTQYF
TRBV20-1	-	-	TRBJ2-5	TGCAGTGCTAGAGATCCCGGGATCGGGGAGACCCAGTACTTC	CSARDPGIGETQYF
TRBV19	few	TRBD2	TRBJ2-1	TGTGCCAGCCGAGCGGGGGGCCGAGAAGAGCAGTTCTTC	CASRAGGREEQFF
TRBV2	many	-	TRBJ1-4	TGTGCCAGCAGTGCCACCACAGGGAACAATGAAAAACTGTTTTTT	CASSATTGNNEKLFF
TRBV6-2/TRBV6-3	-	-	TRBJ2-3	TGTGCCAGCAGTGCCTACAGGGAAGATACGCAGTATTTT	CASSAYREDTQYF
TRBV2	many	TRBD1	TRBJ2-3	TGTGCCACCACGCGGGACAGGAGCACAGATACGCAGTATTTT	CATTRDRSTDTQYF
TRBV12-3/TRBV12-4	many	TRBD2	TRBJ2-3	TGTGCCAGCAGCTATCGTAGCGGGGGGCAGAATACGCAGTATTTT	CASSYRSGGQNTQYF
TRBV5-1	few	-	TRBJ2-1	TGCGCCAGCAGCTTATCCCCCTTGACGGGGAGCACCTTCAATGAGCAGTTCTTC	CASSLSPLTGSTFNEQFF
TRBV7-9	many	-	TRBJ2-6	TGTGCCAGCAGCTTTCTTGGTTCTGGGGCCAACGTCCTGACTTTC	CASSFLGSGANVLTF
TRBV7-2	few	-	TRBJ1-6	TGTGCCAGCAGCTTAGAAACTCTGGATAATTCACCCCTCCACTTT	CASSLETLDNSPLHF
TRBV9	few	-	TRBJ2-2	TGTGCCAGCAGCGTCAGGACCACCGGGGAGCTGTTTTTT	CASSVRTTGELFF
TRBV24-1	many	-	TRBJ2-3	TGTGCCACCAGTTTCAGCGATACGCAGTATTTT	CATSFSDTQYF